The rows below give T cell receptor beta chains drawn from one sample of a study of a mutant IDH1 vaccine in newly diagnosed glioma. Sequencing used immunoSEQ multiplex PCR; TCRdb keeps in-frame clones, though not all of them. The table records 25,000 to 35,000 clones, around 87% of them present only once. These receptors lack a known antigen. The sequenced sample was PBMCs, obtained from a glioma patient whose treatment included an IDH1 peptide vaccine. Receptor source: a man aged 35 to 55 with glioma. Each CDR3 is given with its conserved first and last residue. D genes are given only for firm matches. The size entry is marked missing in some rows and otherwise reads once, few, many or a size class.

clone_size d_call j_call v_call cdr3_nt cdr3_aa
. . TRBJ2-3 TRBV19 TGTGCCAGTTTGGCGGGGAGAAGCACAGATACGCAGTATTTT CASLAGRSTDTQYF
. . TRBJ2-7 TRBV6-5 TGTGCCAGCAGTTACTCCGGACTCAACTACGAGCAGTACTTC CASSYSGLNYEQYF
. . TRBJ2-7 TRBV6-5 TGTGCCAGCAGGAAACATGACGGGTACGAGCAGTACTTC CASRKHDGYEQYF
. . TRBJ2-2 TRBV7-9 TGTGCCAGCAGCTTTGGGGCCATAAACACCGGGGAGCTGTTTTTT CASSFGAINTGELFF
. TRBD2 TRBJ2-7 TRBV7-2 TGTGCCAGCAGCTTCGGGACTAGCGGAACCTACGAGCAGTACTTC CASSFGTSGTYEQYF
. . TRBJ2-3 TRBV19 TGTGCCAGTAGTCGGGACTCGAACACAGATACGCAGTATTTT CASSRDSNTDTQYF
few . TRBJ1-2 TRBV4-1 TGCGCCAGCAGCCAAGGGAGAGGGCTCAACTATGGCTACACCTTC CASSQGRGLNYGYTF
once . TRBJ2-7 TRBV6-5 TGTGCCAGCAGTTGGGGGCAGGGGCCAACCTACGAGCAGTACTTC CASSWGQGPTYEQYF
few . TRBJ1-1 TRBV5-5 TGTGCCAGCAGCTTAATCGACCGCCCGGCGGTGAACACTGAAGCTTTCTTT CASSLIDRPAVNTEAFF
. . TRBJ1-2 TRBV29-1 TGCAGCGTTGGAGAGGTTGGCTACACCTTC CSVGEVGYTF
. . TRBJ1-3 TRBV21-1 TGTGCCAGCAGCTCTGGAAACACCATATATTTT CASSSGNTIYF
. . TRBJ2-3 TRBV7-9 TGTGCCAGCAGCTTAGAACTTGGTACGCAGTATTTT CASSLELGTQYF
. . TRBJ1-2 TRBV2 TGTGCCAGCAGCGGATGGACCCTGGGGGGCTACACCTTC CASSGWTLGGYTF
. . TRBJ2-4 TRBV5-5 TGTGCCAGCAGCCAAAGACAGGAAAACATTCAGTACTTC CASSQRQENIQYF
. . TRBJ2-7 TRBV5-1 TGCGCCAGCAGCTTGGACGTAACCCCCTCCTACGAGCAGTACTTC CASSLDVTPSYEQYF
. . TRBJ2-1 TRBV30 TGTGCCTGGAGTAGGGATGAGCAGTTCTTC CAWSRDEQFF
. . TRBJ1-2 TRBV18 TGTGCCAGCTCACCACCTGGCCGGGCGAGCTACACCTTC CASSPPGRASYTF
. . TRBJ1-1 TRBV5-6 TGTGCCAGCAGCGGTCGACTGAGGGGGAACACTGAAGCTTTCTTT CASSGRLRGNTEAFF
few . TRBJ1-5 TRBV19 TGTGCCTCAACGGTGAATACGGGAGTTCGGCAGCCCCAGCATTTT CASTVNTGVRQPQHF
. TRBD2 TRBJ2-7 TRBV15 TGTGCCACCAGCAGTCGTAGCGGGAGAAGGCACGAGCAGTACTTC CATSSRSGRRHEQYF
. . TRBJ2-5 TRBV29-1 TGCAGCGTTGGGGTGCAGGGTCGAGAGACCCAGTACTTC CSVGVQGRETQYF
. TRBD1 TRBJ2-3 TRBV29-1 TGCAGCGTTGATCGGGGACAGGGGTCAGATACGCAGTATTTT CSVDRGQGSDTQYF
. . TRBJ2-2 TRBV11-2 TGTGCCAGCAGCTTTAACAGCGAGACGAACACCGGGGAGCTGTTTTTT CASSFNSETNTGELFF
. . TRBJ1-2 TRBV29-1 TGCAGCGACAGGGACCGAGGCTACACCTTC CSDRDRGYTF
. . TRBJ2-1 TRBV2 TGTGCCAGCAATGTATACGGGGCGAACAATGAGCAGTTCTTC CASNVYGANNEQFF
few . TRBJ1-1 TRBV5-6 TGTGCCAGCAGTTTTTGGAGATTGAACACTGAAGCTTTCTTT CASSFWRLNTEAFF
. . TRBJ1-4 TRBV15 TGTGCCACCAGCAGAGAGGCCGGGCTTGAAAAACTGTTTTTT CATSREAGLEKLFF
. TRBD1 TRBJ1-4 TRBV7-9 TGTGCCAGCAGCCCCGGGACAGGGGTGTATGAAAAACTGTTTTTT CASSPGTGVYEKLFF
. . TRBJ2-2 TRBV5-8 TGTGCCAGCAGCTTAACGGGAAGGACCGGGGAGCTGTTTTTT CASSLTGRTGELFF
. TRBD1 TRBJ1-5 TRBV30 TGTGCCTGGAGTGTTACAGGGGTTAATCAGCCCCAGCATTTT CAWSVTGVNQPQHF
. TRBD1 TRBJ1-5 TRBV25-1 TGTGCCAGCAGTGGACAGGGGATGGGTAGCAATCAGCCCCAGCATTTT CASSGQGMGSNQPQHF
. . TRBJ2-2 TRBV10-1 TGCGCCAGCAGGCTGATGCCAAACACCGGGGAGCTGTTTTTT CASRLMPNTGELFF
. . TRBJ2-3 TRBV5-4 TGTGCCAGCGGGAAAGGGATCACAGATACGCAGTATTTT CASGKGITDTQYF
. . TRBJ2-5 TRBV29-1 TGCAGCGTGGCAGAACAAGAGACCCAGTACTTC CSVAEQETQYF
. . TRBJ1-2 TRBV27 TGTGCCAGCAGTCCCGGGGGCCCTAACTATGGCTACACCTTC CASSPGGPNYGYTF
once . TRBJ2-1 TRBV5-1 TGCGCCAGCAGCTTGACAGGGTACGAGCAGTTCTTC CASSLTGYEQFF
. . TRBJ1-5 TRBV10-2 TGCGCCAGCAGTCCCAATAGCAATCAGCCCCAGCATTTT CASSPNSNQPQHF